This T cell receptor beta chain was recovered during a study of siplizumab effects on memory and regulatory T cells. Findings and caveats of the study: Proliferating Tregs' suppressive function in siplizumab cultures went unconfirmed.

As regards this clone: The antigen remains unidentified.

Sequenced by immunoSEQ multiplex PCR; TCRdb stores in-frame clones only, minus some. Here the sample spans some 97,000 clones, roughly 94% being singletons. Germline V lookup: CDR1 SGHAT, CDR2 FQNNGV. The V and J ends lost 3 bases and 0 bases respectively, with 14 bases between them. The CDR3 spans 16 residues. The receptor's source is a human donor in good health. Sequencing was performed on Tregs sorted from blood. V is TRBV11-2 and J is TRBJ1-1; D uncertain. The CDR3, as DNA: TGTGCCAGCAGCTTGAGGCAGGCTGTTTTGAACACTGAAGCTTTCTTT. Its protein is CASSLRQAVLNTEAFF.